Below are 17 T cell receptor beta chains sequenced from a single sample in a study of T cell changes during pregnancy in multiple sclerosis (dated by TCRdb to about 2019). Library preparation employed the immunoSEQ multiplex PCR assay. TCRdb's version of the immuneACCESS table is confined to in-frame rearrangements and falls short of the full clone set. An unresolved V gene accounts for under half of the shortfall where checked; the remainder is of unknown origin. This sample holds tens of thousands of clones; more than 85% were observed only once. Around 0.45% of the sample is in the top ten clones. The specimen comprised CD4+ T cells from peripheral blood mononuclear cells, sampled in the third trimester of pregnancy. The source of these receptors is a female donor in good health, enrolled as a control in a pregnancy study.

The gene calls are TRBV7-3 and TRBJ1-1; D is undetermined. V was pared by 5 bases and J by 5 bases, with 15 bases between. Germline lookup yields CDR1 SGHTA and CDR2 FQGTGA. CDR3 length: 14 amino acids. CDR3 bases: TGTGCCAGCAGCCCAAGGGCGGGTAGGACTGAAGCTTTCTTT. Its translation is CASSPRAGRTEAFF. The whole variable domain, filled in from reference TRBV7-3 and TRBJ1-1, reads GAGVSQTPSNKVTEKGKYVELRCDPISGHTALYWYRQSLGQGPEFLIYFQGTGAADDSGLPNDRFFAVRPEGSVSTLKIQRTERGDSAVYLCASSPRAGRTEAFFGQGTRLTVV.

The rearrangement uses TRBV18 and TRBJ1-4; TRBD1 matches 10 bases. Germline V gene sequence: CDR1 KGHSH, CDR2 LQKENI. The CDR3 spans 13 residues. With V trimmed by 6 bases and J by 16 bases, 11 bases remained unmatched. The CDR3, as DNA: TGTGCCAGCTCCCCCGGGACAGGGGAATTGACGTTTTTT. Protein: CASSPGTGELTFF.

The V gene is TRBV4-2, the J gene TRBJ1-3; D gene uncertain. Looked up from germline, CDR1 is LGHNA and CDR2 is YNFKEQ. Trimming left V 4 bases short and J 0 bases short, with 10 bases between. This CDR3 has 15 amino acids. CDR3 residues: CASSPRENSGNTIYF. The CDR3 DNA reads TGTGCCAGCAGCCCGCGGGAGAACTCTGGAAACACCATATATTTT.

The chain links TRBV5-1 to TRBJ2-1; a possible D gene is TRBD1 (6 bases). The CDR3 is 14 residues long. The V gene's germline CDR1 is SGHRS and CDR2 YFSETQ. Deletions cut 4 bases from V and 3 bases from J, with 11 bases between. The CDR3 here is CASSPQGHYNEQFF. The CDR3 DNA sequence: TGCGCCAGCAGCCCCCAGGGGCACTACAATGAGCAGTTCTTC.

V is TRBV6-1 and J is TRBJ1-3; no reliable D call. Germline lookup yields CDR1 MNHNS and CDR2 SASEGT. V was cut by 6 bases and J by 0 bases, with 9 bases left in between. There are 14 residues in the CDR3. As DNA, the CDR3 is TGTGCCAGCAGGAACAGTAACTCTGGAAACACCATATATTTT. Encoded protein: CASRNSNSGNTIYF.

The chain carries TRBV7-2 and TRBJ2-1; D uncertain. This CDR3 region has 14 residues. Trimming took 1 base from V and 6 from J, leaving 10 bases between them. The germline V gene has CDR1 SGHTA and CDR2 FQGNSA. The CDR3 DNA reads TGTGCCAGCAGCTTAGGGGTAGCTCCCAATGAGCAGTTCTTC. Residues: CASSLGVAPNEQFF.

The chain couples TRBV7-9 to TRBJ1-4; D might be TRBD1 (6 bases). Trimming cost V 0 bases and J 0 bases, with 11 bases left between them. Germline V lookup: CDR1 SEHNR, CDR2 FQNEAQ (reference sequence). There are 17 residues in the CDR3. DNA of the CDR3: TGTGCCAGCAGCTTAGCGTCAGGGGCTGCAACTAATGAAAAACTGTTTTTT. Protein product: CASSLASGAATNEKLFF. Full variable domain (remainder filled in from reference TRBV7-9 and TRBJ1-4): DTGVSQNPRHKITKRGQNVTFRCDPISEHNRLYWYRQTLGQGPEFLTYFQNEAQLEKSRLLSDRFSAERPKGSFSTLEIQRTEQGDSAMYLCASSLASGAATNEKLFFGSGTQLSVL.

The V and J genes are TRBV7-8 and TRBJ1-6; 7 bases match TRBD1. Unmatched junction bases numbered 2, after V lost 4 bases and J lost 5 bases. The CDR3 loop spans 14 amino acids. The germline CDR1 and CDR2 sequences are SGHVS and FQNEAQ. CDR3 DNA sequence: TGTGCCAGCAGCTCCGGGACAGATAATTCACCCCTCCACTTT. This codes for CASSSGTDNSPLHF.

The chain links TRBV7-9 to TRBJ2-5, with D perhaps TRBD1 (8 bases). This CDR3 has 13 residues. The V end lost 6 bases, the J end lost 4 bases, and 12 bases lay between the germline ends. Germline V gene lookup returns CDR1 SEHNR and CDR2 FQNEAQ (reference sequence). The CDR3 DNA sequence: TGTGCCAGCAGACAGGGGGGGCGAGAGACCCAGTACTTC. Its protein is CASRQGGRETQYF.

The V call is TRBV7-9, the J call TRBJ1-4; TRBD1 matches at 7 bases. CDR1 SEHNR and CDR2 FQNEAQ come from the germline V gene (reference sequence). This CDR3 region has 15 residues. J gave up 5 bases and V 5 bases, and 8 bases lay outside the gene matches. The CDR3 is CASSTGQAENEKLFF. In DNA, the CDR3 is TGTGCCAGCAGCACCGGACAGGCGGAGAATGAAAAACTGTTTTTT. Filled out from reference TRBV7-9 and TRBJ1-4, the complete variable domain reads DTGVSQNPRHKITKRGQNVTFRCDPISEHNRLYWYRQTLGQGPEFLTYFQNEAQLEKSRLLSDRFSAERPKGSFSTLEIQRTEQGDSAMYLCASSTGQAENEKLFFGSGTQLSVL.

The CDR3 spells CASSLRTGPYGYTF. CDR3 bases: TGTGCCAGCAGCCTCAGGACAGGTCCCTATGGCTACACCTTC. The V gene is TRBV6-5, the J gene TRBJ1-2, with 7 nucleotides matching TRBD1. V was clipped by 6 bases and J by 4 bases; unmatched bases: 8. Germline assignment: CDR1 MNHEY and CDR2 SVGAGI. CDR3 size: 14 residues.

This chain links TRBV5-5 with TRBJ2-5; D possibly corresponds to TRBD1 (6 bases). Germline assignment: CDR1 SGHKS and CDR2 YYEKEE (reference sequence). This CDR3 region has 13 residues. V lost 0 bases to trimming and J lost 14 bases, with 17 bases between them. The CDR3 DNA is TGTGCCAGCAGCTTGGAGACAGGTGGGACGTTTTACTTC. The encoded protein is CASSLETGGTFYF.

The chain couples TRBV5-5 to TRBJ2-7; D not resolved. V dropped 4 bases and J dropped 3 bases, with 11 bases sitting between them. Germline V gives CDR1 SGHKS, CDR2 YYEKEE (reference sequence). The CDR3 is made up of 13 amino acids. The CDR3 here is CASSLQYGYEQYF. The CDR3 DNA follows: TGTGCCAGCAGCCTCCAATACGGCTACGAGCAGTACTTC.

V usage is TRBV7-9 and J usage is TRBJ2-5, with 8 bases aligning to TRBD1. This CDR3 comprises 14 residues. Germline CDR1 reads SEHNR; CDR2 reads FQNEAQ (reference sequence). The junction had 2 bases not matched to a gene; V was cut back by 4 bases and J by 1 base. CDR3 residues: CASSSGQGQETQYF. The CDR3 DNA is TGTGCCAGCAGCTCAGGACAGGGCCAAGAGACCCAGTACTTC.

This chain joins TRBV7-8 and TRBJ1-1; D gene uncertain. Germline V gene sequence: CDR1 SGHVS, CDR2 FQNEAQ. The germline V and J ends were trimmed by 1 base and 0 bases, with 9 bases remaining between them. The CDR3 contains 15 residues. The CDR3 is CASSLGGVLNTEAFF. The CDR3, as DNA: TGTGCCAGCAGCTTAGGCGGGGTGCTGAACACTGAAGCTTTCTTT.

The chain carries TRBV4-3 and TRBJ1-5; TRBD1 aligns across 10 bases. Germline V lookup: CDR1 LGHNA, CDR2 YSLEER. The CDR3 is 16 residues long. V lost 0 bases, J lost 11 bases, and 10 bases stayed unmatched. For the CDR3, the DNA is TGCGCCAGCAGCCAAGATCTTGGGACAGGGGTCCCGTCCCAGCATTTT. It specifies CASSQDLGTGVPSQHF.

J is TRBJ2-4 and V is TRBV11-2; 7 bases are shared with TRBD2. The CDR3 consists of 19 residues. The ends lost 1 base at V and 0 bases at J; junction bases unmatched: 12. From germline, CDR1 is SGHAT and CDR2 FQNNGV. The DNA of the CDR3 is TGTGCCAGCAGCTTAGCGCTTTTCGGACTAGACGGAGCCAAAAACATTCAGTACTTC. Its translation is CASSLALFGLDGAKNIQYF.